Reported below is one T cell receptor (beta chain). This sample was included in a study of T cells in Graves' hyperthyroidism and ophthalmopathy. RNA transcripts yielded amplified TCR beta CDR3 regions. TCR CDR3 regions were first amplified by RT-PCR with HTBI primers. Each CDR3 protein gets one entry after TCRdb re-called the multiplex PCR reads with MiXCR. Here the sample spans 650,000 to 800,000 distinct CDR3 sequences, 40% to 55% being singletons. The source of this sequence is an adult man with Graves' disease, either hyperthyroidism or ophthalmopathy (not recorded which). Sequencing was done on a sample of peripheral blood or thyroid tissue (not recorded which).

The CDR3 sequence: CSASKLRQGAQYF. The CDR3 nucleotides are TGCAGTGCTAGTAAATTGAGACAGGGGGCCCAGTACTTC. This chain joins TRBV20-1 and TRBJ2-5, with 9 positions matching TRBD1. The CDR3 is 13 amino acids. Trimming at V came to 3 bases and at J to 9 bases, leaving 8 bases not matched to a gene. Germline CDR1 and CDR2: DFQATT and SNEGSKA (reference sequence).